The T cell receptor (beta chain) under discussion was sequenced for a study of cytomegalovirus exposure and HLA in healthy donors. With respect to this clone: What it binds is unknown.

Study-level points and caveats: A list of 164 TCR beta chains associated with cytomegalovirus was given.

The protocol was immunoSEQ multiplex PCR, while the TCRdb copy is restricted to in-frame clones and leaves out a portion. The sample lists approximately 41,000 clones, approximately 95% occurring once. This CDR3 is 17 amino acids long. The junction had 11 bases not matched to a gene; V was cut back by 4 bases and J by 3 bases. CDR1 SGHRS and CDR2 YFSETQ come from the germline V gene. What was sequenced was PBMCs. The TCR comes from a man between 18 and 35 years old in good health and CMV-seronegative. The chain has TRBV5-1 and TRBJ2-3; 10 bases are shared with TRBD2. The CDR3 region has the DNA TGCGCCAGCAGCCATGGCTCTAGCGGGGGAGGAACAGATACGCAGTATTTT. This gives the protein CASSHGSSGGGTDTQYF.